The entry below describes one TCR beta chain. These data are taken from a study of patients and donors after allogeneic stem cell transplantation. Each CDR3 protein gets one entry after TCRdb re-called the RT-PCR reads with MiXCR. This sample has about 70,000 distinct CDR3 sequences, with around a quarter found just once. The sample taken for sequencing was blood, either unsorted or a sorted T cell fraction (not recorded which). The TCR originated in a human donor who was either an allogeneic HSCT recipient or a stem cell or donor lymphocyte infusion donor (not recorded which). It is not recorded whose cells these are; they may come from a transplant donor.

Here the CDR3 reads CASSSRLDAGYTF. Here the CDR3 DNA reads TGTGCCAGCAGCTCAAGACTCGACGCGGGCTACACCTTC. This rearrangement joins TRBV7-2 to TRBJ1-2, with D unclear. The CDR3 runs 13 residues. The germline V and J ends were trimmed by 4 bases and 8 bases, with 14 bases remaining between them. The V gene's germline CDR1 is SGHTA and CDR2 FQGNSA.